The 22 T cell receptor beta chains reported below all come from one sample, sequenced in a study of cytomegalovirus exposure and HLA in healthy donors. Repertoires were generated with immunoSEQ multiplex PCR, while TCRdb's copy carries only in-frame clones and drops some. The table records roughly 63,000 clones, roughly nine tenths of them present only once. The source material was PBMCs. The source of these receptors is a young woman in good health and CMV-seronegative.

This clone was found once. V and J are TRBV5-6 and TRBJ2-2; tentatively, D is TRBD2 (7 bases). The germline V and J ends were trimmed by 5 bases and 5 bases, with 13 bases remaining between them. The CDR3 consists of 14 residues. CDR1 and CDR2 from the germline V gene are SGHDT and YYEEEE. Here the CDR3 DNA reads TGTGCCAGCAGGTCGAAGGGGGGGACCGGGGAGCTGTTTTTT. It yields the protein CASRSKGGTGELFF.

This clone is a singleton in its sample. This chain connects TRBV27 to TRBJ2-7; D is unclear. The ends were cut back, 5 bases at V and 6 bases at J, with 20 bases in the middle. CDR3 size: 15 residues. Germline-derived CDR1 and CDR2 are MNHEY and SMNVEV (reference sequence). CDR3 sequence: CASSPRGSTIGEQYF. In DNA form, the CDR3 reads TGTGCCAGCAGTCCCAGAGGTAGTACCATCGGCGAGCAGTACTTC.

V gene TRBV6-6 combines with J gene TRBJ1-1; no clear D gene. The CDR3 extends over 15 amino acids. Trimming took 4 bases from V and 1 from J, leaving 13 bases between them. CDR1 is MNHNY, CDR2 SVGAGI, per germline (reference sequence). The CDR3, as DNA: TGTGCCAGCAGTTCCTGGGCAGTTGGGAACACTGAAGCTTTCTTT. Translating gives CASSSWAVGNTEAFF.

The chain links TRBV15 to TRBJ1-3, with D tentatively TRBD1 (5 bases). Per germline, CDR1 LNHNV and CDR2 YYDKDF (reference sequence). The CDR3 runs 16 residues. V shed 0 bases and J shed 7 bases, with 16 bases lying between them. CDR3 region: CATSRDRGPEGNTIYF. The CDR3, as DNA: TGTGCCACCAGCAGAGATAGGGGCCCGGAGGGGAACACCATATATTTT.

The rearrangement uses TRBV7-9 and TRBJ2-7; D gene uncertain. This CDR3 is 11 amino acids long. Per germline, CDR1 SEHNR and CDR2 FQNEAQ (reference sequence). The V end lost 5 bases, the J end lost 3 bases, and 5 bases lay between the germline ends. DNA of the CDR3: TGTGCCAGCAGCCCCAGCTACGAGCAGTACTTC. Translated: CASSPSYEQYF.

This chain links TRBV6-5 with TRBJ1-2; no firm D call. Trimming removed 0 bases at V and 2 bases at J, with 13 bases between. This CDR3 region has 16 residues. Germline CDR1 and CDR2: MNHEY and SVGAGI. CDR3 in DNA: TGTGCCAGCAGTTACTCGAGGGCCCAACGGAACTATGGCTACACCTTC. Its protein is CASSYSRAQRNYGYTF.

V gene TRBV5-1 combines with J gene TRBJ2-7, with D unresolved. The V end lost 0 bases, the J end lost 6 bases, and 13 bases lay between the germline ends. From germline, CDR1 is SGHRS and CDR2 YFSETQ. The CDR3 runs to 14 residues. CDR3 DNA: TGCGCCAGCAGCTTGGGGCAGGTCCCCACCGAGCAGTACTTC. Its translation is CASSLGQVPTEQYF.

The rearrangement uses TRBV7-6 and TRBJ2-6; 10 bases fit TRBD1. Trimming cost V 3 bases and J 3 bases; bases outside gene matches: 5. CDR3 length: 17 amino acids. Per the germline V gene, CDR1 is SGHVS and CDR2 is FNYEAQ. The CDR3 spells CASSLGTGVGGANVLTF. The DNA for the CDR3 is TGTGCCAGCAGCTTGGGGACAGGGGTTGGTGGGGCCAACGTCCTGACTTTC.

The chain combines TRBV19 with TRBJ2-5; D is perhaps TRBD1 (6 bases). Germline V gene data show CDR1 as LNHDA and CDR2 as SQIVND (reference sequence). Trimming cost V 5 bases and J 0 bases, with 10 bases left between them. The CDR3 spans 14 residues. The CDR3 DNA sequence: TGTGCCAGTAGTCCCGGACAGTACCAAGAGACCCAGTACTTC. Translating gives CASSPGQYQETQYF.

This clone was seen only once. The chain employs TRBV5-6 and TRBJ1-1; D possibly corresponds to TRBD1 (6 bases). V was pared by 0 bases and J by 5 bases, with 14 bases between. CDR1 is SGHDT, CDR2 YYEEEE, per germline. CDR3 length: 15 amino acids. CDR3 bases: TGTGCCAGCAGCTTGGAGGGGGATGGGAATACTGAAGCTTTCTTT. This encodes CASSLEGDGNTEAFF.

This chain uses TRBV11-2 with TRBJ2-7; D might be TRBD1 (6 bases). The CDR3 extends over 16 amino acids. The germline gives CDR1 SGHAT, CDR2 FQNNGV. Trimming took off 0 bases at V and 0 bases at J, with 12 bases between the two ends. CDR3 residues: CASSLELGAFSYEQYF. The CDR3 DNA follows: TGTGCCAGCAGCTTAGAACTGGGGGCCTTCTCCTACGAGCAGTACTTC.

The sample holds one count of this clone. The genes are TRBV10-3 and TRBJ1-5, with 8 positions matching TRBD1. The CDR3 is 15 residues long. The germline CDR1 and CDR2 sequences are ENHRY and SYGVKD. Trimming took 2 bases from V and 6 from J; bases not matched to a gene: 6. DNA for the CDR3: TGTGCCATCAGTGAGAACGACAGGGGACTTCAGCCCCAGCATTTT. Its translation is CAISENDRGLQPQHF.

The V gene is TRBV10-3, the J gene TRBJ1-2; possibly TRBD1 for D (6 bases). The germline V gene has CDR1 ENHRY and CDR2 SYGVKD. V lost 2 bases and J lost 3, with 19 bases in between. This CDR3 contains 17 residues. CDR3 bases: TGTGCCATCAGTGAGCCGCTGGACGGGGACACCCACTATGGCTACACCTTC. This codes for CAISEPLDGDTHYGYTF.

The rearrangement uses TRBV10-2 and TRBJ1-1, with TRBD1 as a possible D gene (6 bases). V shed 6 bases and J shed 4 bases, with 9 bases lying between them. Per germline, CDR1 WSHSY and CDR2 SAAADI. The CDR3 is 12 residues long. This CDR3 is CASRDRVTEAFF. In DNA form, the CDR3 reads TGCGCCAGCAGGGACAGAGTCACTGAAGCTTTCTTT.

The chain uses TRBV19 and TRBJ1-2, with TRBD1 matching over 9 bases. The V and J ends lost 5 bases and 4 bases, in that order; junction bases with no gene match: 11. Germline V gene sequence: CDR1 LNHDA, CDR2 SQIVND (reference sequence). This CDR3 contains 16 residues. The chain's CDR3 is CASSGLQGAIGYGYTF. The CDR3, as DNA: TGTGCCAGTAGTGGACTACAGGGGGCAATTGGCTATGGCTACACCTTC. The whole variable domain, filled in from reference TRBV19 and TRBJ1-2, reads DGGITQSPKYLFRKEGQNVTLSCEQNLNHDAMYWYRQDPGQGLRLIYYSQIVNDFQKGDIAEGYSVSREKKESFPLTVTSAQKNPTAFYLCASSGLQGAIGYGYTFGSGTRLTVV.

The chain joins TRBV7-8 to TRBJ2-3, with 8 positions matching TRBD1. The CDR3 loop spans 15 amino acids. Germline V gene sequence: CDR1 SGHVS, CDR2 FQNEAQ. V dropped 5 bases and J dropped 8; count of bases not matched to a gene: 12. CDR3 sequence reads: CASSQDRGLVRTQYF. CDR3 DNA: TGTGCCAGCAGCCAAGACAGGGGTCTGGTTCGTACGCAGTATTTT.

This clone rates as medium-sized. The chain is built from TRBV7-9 and TRBJ2-4, with TRBD1 identical over 10 bases. The V and J ends lost 3 bases and 9 bases, in that order; junction bases with no gene match: 5. The CDR3 is made up of 14 amino acids. Germline V gene lookup returns CDR1 SEHNR and CDR2 FQNEAQ (reference sequence). The CDR3 sequence: CASSLGGQGSIQYF. For the CDR3, the DNA is TGTGCCAGCAGCTTGGGGGGACAGGGGTCCATTCAGTACTTC.

The CDR3 is CASSVVWTSGGETQYF. The CDR3 DNA sequence: TGTGCCAGCAGCGTAGTTTGGACTAGCGGGGGAGAGACCCAGTACTTC. This chain connects TRBV9 to TRBJ2-5; TRBD2 matches 13 bases. This CDR3 contains 16 residues. Germline CDR1 reads SGDLS; CDR2 reads YYNGEE. V trimming: 0 bases; J trimming: 4 bases; junction bases outside the gene matches: 3. Using reference TRBV9 and TRBJ2-5 for the parts outside the CDR3, the full variable domain is DSGVTQTPKHLITATGQRVTLRCSPRSGDLSVYWYQQSLDQGLQFLIQYYNGEERAKGNILERFSAQQFPDLHSELNLSSLELGDSALYFCASSVVWTSGGETQYFGPGTRLLVL.

The rearrangement joins TRBV4-2 to TRBJ2-6; 10 bases line up with TRBD1. CDR3 length equals 18 residues. V lost 6 bases, J lost 2 bases, and 10 bases stayed unmatched. The germline V gene has CDR1 LGHNA and CDR2 YNFKEQ. CDR3 sequence (DNA): TGTGCCAGCAGGGACCGGGACAGGGGACCGCCTGGGGCCAACGTCCTGACTTTC. Translating gives CASRDRDRGPPGANVLTF.

The rearrangement joins TRBV6-6 to TRBJ2-7; 9 nucleotides match TRBD1. The CDR3 is 14 residues long. Germline CDR1 MNHNY, CDR2 SVGAGI (reference sequence). The ends lost 0 bases at V and 6 bases at J; junction bases unmatched: 3. For the CDR3, the DNA is TGTGCCAGCAGTTACTCGGGACAGGGTACCGAGCAGTACTTC. Protein: CASSYSGQGTEQYF.

V is TRBV7-8 and J is TRBJ1-1, with 8 bases that match TRBD1. The length of the CDR3 is 15 residues. The germline V gene has CDR1 SGHVS and CDR2 FQNEAQ. V lost 5 bases to trimming and J lost 4 bases; unmatched junction nucleotides: 9. The CDR3 sequence: CASSDRQGLVTEAFF. CDR3 coding DNA: TGTGCCAGCAGCGACCGACAGGGGCTAGTCACTGAAGCTTTCTTT.

This chain connects TRBV4-2 to TRBJ2-1; 9 bases are a match to TRBD2. This CDR3 comprises 15 residues. CDR1 is LGHNA, CDR2 YNFKEQ, per germline. Germline trimming cut 3 bases from V and 9 bases from J; bases unmatched to any gene: 9. Here the CDR3 reads CASSQQDLAGLEQFF. DNA of the CDR3: TGTGCCAGCAGCCAGCAGGACCTAGCGGGGCTTGAGCAGTTCTTC.